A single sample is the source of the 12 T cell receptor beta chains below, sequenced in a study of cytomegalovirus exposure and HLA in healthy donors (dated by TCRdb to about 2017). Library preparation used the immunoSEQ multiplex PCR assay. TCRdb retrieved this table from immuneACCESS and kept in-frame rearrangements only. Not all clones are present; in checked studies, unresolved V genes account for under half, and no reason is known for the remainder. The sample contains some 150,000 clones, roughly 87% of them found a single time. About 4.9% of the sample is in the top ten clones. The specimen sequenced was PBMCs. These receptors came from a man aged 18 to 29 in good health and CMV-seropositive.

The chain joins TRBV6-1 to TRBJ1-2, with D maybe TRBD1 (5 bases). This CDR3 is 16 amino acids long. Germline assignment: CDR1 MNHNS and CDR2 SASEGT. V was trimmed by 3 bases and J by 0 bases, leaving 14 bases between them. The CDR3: CASSDIGHLTNYGYTF. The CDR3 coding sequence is TGTGCCAGCAGTGATATTGGACACTTGACTAACTATGGCTACACCTTC.

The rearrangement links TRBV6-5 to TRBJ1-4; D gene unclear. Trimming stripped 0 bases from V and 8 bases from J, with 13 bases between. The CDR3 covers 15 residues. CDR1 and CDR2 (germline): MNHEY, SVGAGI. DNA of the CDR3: TGTGCCAGCAGTTACTCCGTCTCCACAGAGGAAAAACTGTTTTTT. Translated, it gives CASSYSVSTEEKLFF.

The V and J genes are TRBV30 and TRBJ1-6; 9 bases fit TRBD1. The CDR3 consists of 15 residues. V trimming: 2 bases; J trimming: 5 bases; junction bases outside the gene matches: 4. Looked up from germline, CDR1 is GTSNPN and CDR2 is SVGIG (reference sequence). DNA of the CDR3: TGTGCCTGGAGTCACCGGGACAGGGATAATTCACCCCTCCACTTT. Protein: CAWSHRDRDNSPLHF.

CDR3 nucleotides: TGTGCCAGCAGTGCGGACAATTATCAGCCCCAGCATTTT. Protein: CASSADNYQPQHF. The chain couples TRBV6-4 to TRBJ1-5; possible D gene TRBD1, 5 bases. CDR3 length equals 13 residues. The germline V gene has CDR1 MRHNA and CDR2 SNTAGT. Trimming left V 4 bases short and J 5 bases short, with 9 bases between.

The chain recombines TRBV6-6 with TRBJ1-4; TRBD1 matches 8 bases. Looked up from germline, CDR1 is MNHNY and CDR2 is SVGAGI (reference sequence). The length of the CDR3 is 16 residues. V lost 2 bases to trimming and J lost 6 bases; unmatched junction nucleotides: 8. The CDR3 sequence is CASSYPIRGPDEKLFF. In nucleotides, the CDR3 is TGTGCCAGCAGTTACCCGATCAGGGGGCCGGATGAAAAACTGTTTTTT.

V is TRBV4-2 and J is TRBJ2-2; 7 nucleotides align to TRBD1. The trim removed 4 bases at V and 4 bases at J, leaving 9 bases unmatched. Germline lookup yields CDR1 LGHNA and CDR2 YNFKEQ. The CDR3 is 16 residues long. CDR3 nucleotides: TGTGCCAGCAGCCTTCACAGGGGACCCATCACCGGGGAGCTGTTTTTT. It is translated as CASSLHRGPITGELFF.

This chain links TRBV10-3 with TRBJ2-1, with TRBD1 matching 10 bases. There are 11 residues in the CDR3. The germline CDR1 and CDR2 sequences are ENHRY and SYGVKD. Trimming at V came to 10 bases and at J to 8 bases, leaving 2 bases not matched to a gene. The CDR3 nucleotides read TGTGCCACGACAGGGGGCTATGAGCAGTTCTTC. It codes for CATTGGYEQFF.

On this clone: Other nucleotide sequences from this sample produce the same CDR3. The CDR3 spells CAWSVAGNTEAFF. CDR3 DNA sequence: TGTGCCTGGAGTGTGGCAGGGAACACTGAAGCTTTCTTT. This chain links TRBV30 with TRBJ1-1; D remains ambiguous. Germline CDR1 and CDR2: GTSNPN and SVGIG (reference sequence). V was clipped by 0 bases and J by 1 base, with 6 bases between them. The CDR3 has 13 amino acids.

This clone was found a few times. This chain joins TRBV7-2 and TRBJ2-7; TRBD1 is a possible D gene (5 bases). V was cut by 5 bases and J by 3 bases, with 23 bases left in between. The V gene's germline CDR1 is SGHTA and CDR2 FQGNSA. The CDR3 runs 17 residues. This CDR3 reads CASSPQGGWQGFYEQYF. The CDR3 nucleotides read TGTGCCAGCAGCCCCCAGGGTGGTTGGCAGGGATTCTACGAGCAGTACTTC.

CDR3 amino acids: CASSLRTDQGANVLTF. In DNA, the CDR3 is TGTGCCAGCAGTCTAAGGACAGATCAAGGGGCCAACGTCCTGACTTTC. This sequence joins TRBV28 and TRBJ2-6; the D gene is possibly TRBD1 (6 bases). Germline assignment: CDR1 MDHEN and CDR2 SYDVKM. The V end was cut by 5 bases, the J end by 4 bases, with 15 bases between. This CDR3 has 16 amino acids.

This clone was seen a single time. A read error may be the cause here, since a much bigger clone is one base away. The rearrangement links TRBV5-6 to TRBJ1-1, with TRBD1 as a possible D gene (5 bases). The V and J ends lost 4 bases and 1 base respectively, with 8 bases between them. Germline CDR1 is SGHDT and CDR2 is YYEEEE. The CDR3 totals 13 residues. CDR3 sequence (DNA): TGTGCCAGCAGCCAGACAGAGAACACTGAAGCTTTCTTT. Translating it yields CASSQTENTEAFF.

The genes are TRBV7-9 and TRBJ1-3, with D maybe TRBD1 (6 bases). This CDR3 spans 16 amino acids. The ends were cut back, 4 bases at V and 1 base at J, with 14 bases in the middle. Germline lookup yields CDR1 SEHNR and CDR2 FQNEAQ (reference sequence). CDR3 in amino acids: CASSSSGASSGNTIYF. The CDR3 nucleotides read TGTGCCAGCAGCTCCTCAGGGGCCTCTTCTGGAAACACCATATATTTT.